The 31 T cell receptor beta chains reported below all come from one sample, sequenced in a study of control samples from healthy donors and cancer patients. Assay used: immunoSEQ multiplex PCR; TCRdb lists only in-frame clones, some missing. Of 95,000 to 150,000 clones listed, about 91% are singletons. Sequencing input: blood. These receptors were taken from a man between 40 and 49 years old in good health.

The sample holds a few counts of this clone. CDR3: CASSVRQDYNSPLHF. The CDR3 nucleotides read TGTGCCAGCAGTGTAAGACAGGACTATAATTCACCCCTCCACTTT. The V gene is TRBV2, the J gene TRBJ1-6; D is perhaps TRBD1 (6 bases). Germline V lookup: CDR1 SNHLY, CDR2 FYNNEI. The CDR3 is 15 residues long. With 4 bases removed from V and 3 bases from J, the gap between germline ends came to 10 bases.

This rearrangement joins TRBV3-1 (or the pseudogene TRBV3-2) to TRBJ2-7; no reliable D call. Looked up from germline, CDR1 is LGHDT and CDR2 is YNNKEL (reference sequence). The CDR3 runs to 14 residues. The V end was cut by 1 base, the J end by 0 bases, with 7 bases between. The CDR3, as DNA: TGTGCCAGCAGCCAAGGTTTAAGCTCCTACGAGCAGTACTTC. Protein sequence: CASSQGLSSYEQYF.

The rearrangement uses TRBV6-1 and TRBJ2-1, with D tentatively TRBD1 (5 bases). Germline V CDR1 and CDR2: MNHNS, SASEGT. The CDR3 consists of 16 residues. V lost 3 bases and J 0 bases, leaving 12 bases between the germline ends. The CDR3 protein is CASSERRASSYNEQFF. CDR3 bases: TGTGCCAGCAGTGAGCGCAGGGCAAGCTCCTACAATGAGCAGTTCTTC.

The chain joins TRBV7-9 to TRBJ1-4; weak D call: TRBD1 (5 bases). From germline, CDR1 is SEHNR and CDR2 FQNEAQ (reference sequence). The CDR3 runs 14 residues. V dropped 5 bases and J dropped 7 bases, with 14 bases sitting between them. The CDR3 spells CASSPVGGVEKLFF. CDR3 sequence (DNA): TGTGCCAGCAGCCCAGTGGGGGGGGTTGAAAAACTGTTTTTT.

The DNA for the CDR3 is TGTGCCAGCAGCAAGCGGGGGGCGGTGGGCACTGAAGCTTTCTTT. Amino acid sequence: CASSKRGAVGTEAFF. The chain joins TRBV21-1 to TRBJ1-1. TRBV21-1 represents a pseudogene. CDR3 length: 15 residues.

The V gene is TRBV6-5, the J gene TRBJ2-1, with 7 positions matching TRBD2. This CDR3 is built from 14 residues. The junction had 7 bases not matched to a gene; V was cut back by 5 bases and J by 6 bases. CDR1 and CDR2 (germline): MNHEY, SVGAGI. Here the CDR3 DNA reads TGTGCCAGCAGTATCCGGGGGAGGGTCAATGAGCAGTTCTTC. As protein: CASSIRGRVNEQFF.

This clone was counted only a few times. The chain joins TRBV3-1 (or the pseudogene TRBV3-2) to TRBJ1-4; perhaps TRBD1 as D (6 bases). CDR1 is LGHDT and CDR2 is YNNKEL in the germline V gene (reference sequence). The CDR3 contains 16 residues. Trimming removed 4 bases at V and 8 bases at J, with 20 bases between. The chain's CDR3 is CASSPGVWGGREKLFF. As DNA, the CDR3 is TGTGCCAGCAGCCCCGGCGTTTGGGGGGGGCGCGAAAAACTGTTTTTT.

V usage is TRBV19 and J usage is TRBJ2-1, with a weak D call TRBD2 (6 bases). The V and J ends lost 0 bases and 4 bases respectively, with 13 bases between them. Germline V gives CDR1 LNHDA, CDR2 SQIVND (reference sequence). The CDR3 extends over 16 amino acids. CDR3 DNA sequence: TGTGCCAGTAGTATAGATTCGCGGGGAACTTACAATGAGCAGTTCTTC. Its protein is CASSIDSRGTYNEQFF.

V is TRBV3-1 (or the pseudogene TRBV3-2) and J is TRBJ2-2; D may be TRBD1 (5 bases). The CDR3 loop spans 15 amino acids. The germline gives CDR1 LGHDT, CDR2 YNNKEL (reference sequence). V was pared by 1 base and J by 4 bases, with 10 bases between. DNA for the CDR3: TGTGCCAGCAGCCAAGTCCAGGACACCACCGGGGAGCTGTTTTTT. Translating gives CASSQVQDTTGELFF.

The V and J genes are TRBV5-1 and TRBJ1-2; TRBD1 might be the D (5 bases). Germline V gene sequence: CDR1 SGHRS, CDR2 YFSETQ. V lost 0 bases, J lost 4 bases, and 10 bases lay in between. The CDR3 is 14 amino acids. The CDR3: CASSLEGLSYGYTF. The CDR3 bases are TGCGCCAGCAGCTTGGAGGGACTCAGCTATGGCTACACCTTC.

The rearrangement links TRBV19 to TRBJ2-3; 11 bases agree with TRBD2. From germline, CDR1 is LNHDA and CDR2 SQIVND (reference sequence). This CDR3 spans 15 amino acids. Trimming cost V 5 bases and J 4 bases; bases outside gene matches: 5. The CDR3 coding sequence is TGTGCCAGTAGTCTAGCGGGGGGTAGGGCAGATACGCAGTATTTT. This sequence encodes CASSLAGGRADTQYF. Full variable domain (outside the CDR3, taken from reference TRBV19 and TRBJ2-3): DGGITQSPKYLFRKEGQNVTLSCEQNLNHDAMYWYRQDPGQGLRLIYYSQIVNDFQKGDIAEGYSVSREKKESFPLTVTSAQKNPTAFYLCASSLAGGRADTQYFGPGTRLTVL.

The chain joins TRBV30 to TRBJ1-6; the D is unclear. The CDR3 runs 15 residues. Trimming cost V 0 bases and J 9 bases, with 15 bases left between them. Germline V gives CDR1 GTSNPN, CDR2 SVGIG (reference sequence). The CDR3 sequence is CAWSVLGPRGSPLHF. CDR3 in DNA: TGTGCCTGGAGTGTACTTGGCCCTCGGGGTTCACCCCTCCACTTT.

The V gene is TRBV29-1, the J gene TRBJ1-2; weak D call: TRBD1 (5 bases). The germline CDR1 and CDR2 sequences are SQVTM and ANQGSEA. The length of the CDR3 is 13 residues. Between the trimmed V and J ends, which lost 7 bases and 4 bases, there was a span of 16 bases. The CDR3 reads CSGQEGPIYGYTF. CDR3 sequence (DNA): TGCAGCGGCCAGGAGGGGCCGATCTATGGCTACACCTTC.

The chain uses TRBV6-5 and TRBJ1-2, with D maybe TRBD1 (6 bases). The germline gives CDR1 MNHEY, CDR2 SVGAGI. The CDR3 extends over 14 amino acids. V shed 2 bases and J shed 8 bases, with 15 bases lying between them. CDR3 protein: CASSYRGQNGGYTF. Written as DNA, the CDR3 is TGTGCCAGCAGTTACCGAGGACAGAATGGGGGCTACACCTTC.

The chain couples TRBV25-1 to TRBJ1-1, with TRBD1 matching over 8 bases. Germline lookup yields CDR1 MGHDK and CDR2 SYGVNS. The J segment lost 6 bases and the V segment lost 7 bases, leaving 13 bases of the junction unmatched. This CDR3 comprises 15 residues. CDR3 protein: CASKPTGQGASEAFF. CDR3 nucleotides: TGTGCCAGCAAACCAACCGGGCAGGGGGCTTCTGAAGCTTTCTTT.

The CDR3 DNA follows: TGTGCCAGCAGCTTGGCCGGGGACAGGCTCCAAGCTTTCTTT. This encodes CASSLAGDRLQAFF. The chain has TRBV5-4 and TRBJ1-1, with 8 positions matching TRBD1. The V segment lost 0 bases and the J segment 9 bases; nucleotides outside the gene matches: 7. Germline CDR1 and CDR2: SGHNT and YYREEE (reference sequence). The CDR3 covers 14 residues.

V is TRBV15 and J is TRBJ1-6; the D is unclear. CDR3 length equals 13 residues. Trimming left V 1 base short and J 11 bases short, with 9 bases between. CDR1 LNHNV and CDR2 YYDKDF come from the germline V gene (reference sequence). The CDR3: CATSRVGPAPLHF. CDR3 DNA: TGTGCCACCAGCAGAGTCGGGCCAGCACCCCTCCACTTT.

The chain recombines TRBV6-2 or TRBV6-3 with TRBJ2-7, with D uncertain. Germline loops: CDR1 MNHEY, CDR2 SVGEGT. Trimming left V 2 bases short and J 0 bases short, with 8 bases between. The CDR3 consists of 14 residues. The CDR3 spells CASSYPGDSYEQYF. The DNA for the CDR3 is TGTGCCAGCAGTTACCCTGGGGACTCCTACGAGCAGTACTTC.

This clone was observed a handful of times. This rearrangement joins TRBV10-2 to TRBJ2-2; 7 positions agree with TRBD2. V gave up 5 bases and J gave up 6 bases; unmatched junction bases: 12. The CDR3 length is 16 residues. CDR1 WSHSY and CDR2 SAAADI come from the germline V gene. The DNA for the CDR3 is TGCGCCAGCAGTCTCGGGGGGATCAATGGCGCCGGGGAGCTGTTTTTT. The encoded protein is CASSLGGINGAGELFF.

V and J are TRBV28 and TRBJ2-5; 7 bases match TRBD1. V lost 6 bases, J lost 5 bases, and 6 bases stayed unmatched. The CDR3 length is 13 residues. The germline CDR1 and CDR2 sequences are MDHEN and SYDVKM. CDR3 region: CASRRQGWETQYF. DNA of the CDR3: TGTGCCAGCAGACGACAGGGATGGGAGACCCAGTACTTC.

V is TRBV10-1 and J is TRBJ2-1; D remains unclear. CDR1 is WNHNN and CDR2 is SYGVQD in the germline V gene (reference sequence). The CDR3 contains 14 residues. V dropped 2 bases and J dropped 2 bases, with 7 bases sitting between them. The CDR3 here is CASSEQETYNEQFF. CDR3 DNA sequence: TGCGCCAGCAGTGAGCAGGAAACCTACAATGAGCAGTTCTTC.

This rearrangement joins TRBV6-4 to TRBJ1-5; TRBD1 matches 7 bases. Per the germline V gene, CDR1 is MRHNA and CDR2 is SNTAGT. The CDR3 totals 15 residues. J was trimmed by 7 bases and V by 4 bases; bases with no gene match: 10. CDR3 sequence reads: CASSVEQGTGQPQHF. The CDR3 DNA follows: TGTGCCAGCAGTGTCGAACAGGGGACCGGACAGCCCCAGCATTTT.

In its sample, this clone is medium-sized. As DNA, the CDR3 is TGTGCCAGCAGCTTGGTGGGGGGACGGGAACAGCCCCAGCATTTT. The encoded protein is CASSLVGGREQPQHF. This sequence joins TRBV5-5 and TRBJ1-5, with a possible D match to TRBD1 (5 bases). This CDR3 has 15 amino acids. Germline loops: CDR1 SGHKS, CDR2 YYEKEE (reference sequence). Deletions cut 0 bases from V and 7 bases from J, with 14 bases between.

This sequence joins TRBV4-1 and TRBJ2-5; D unresolved. Germline values: CDR1 MGHRA, CDR2 YSYEKL. The CDR3 is 15 residues long. Trimming left V 5 bases short and J 0 bases short, with 13 bases between. The CDR3 DNA sequence: TGCGCCAGCAGCACCGGCCCCCTGTACCAAGAGACCCAGTACTTC. The encoded protein is CASSTGPLYQETQYF.

This clone occurred once. The chain uses TRBV27 and TRBJ1-6; 8 nucleotides agree with TRBD1. The CDR3 runs 18 residues. The ends lost 0 bases at V and 8 bases at J; junction bases unmatched: 12. Germline CDR1 reads MNHEY; CDR2 reads SMNVEV (reference sequence). The chain's CDR3 is CASSLSMRTGSMYSPLHF. CDR3 bases: TGTGCCAGCAGTTTATCGATGCGGACAGGGAGTATGTATTCACCCCTCCACTTT.

The V and J genes are TRBV5-1 and TRBJ2-2; 7 nucleotides agree with TRBD2. CDR3 length equals 14 residues. Germline CDR1 and CDR2: SGHRS and YFSETQ. J gave up 4 bases and V 5 bases, and 5 bases lay outside the gene matches. Here the CDR3 reads CASSRGVVTGELFF. CDR3 in DNA: TGCGCCAGCAGTCGGGGGGTCGTCACCGGGGAGCTGTTTTTT.

This chain connects TRBV3-1 (or the pseudogene TRBV3-2) to TRBJ1-1; the D gene is possibly TRBD1 (5 bases). The CDR3 length is 12 residues. The V end lost 5 bases, the J end lost 8 bases, and 12 bases lay between the germline ends. Germline values: CDR1 LGHDT, CDR2 YNNKEL (reference sequence). Written as DNA, the CDR3 is TGTGCCAGCAGCTCTGAGGGACGCGAAGCTTTCTTT. This sequence encodes CASSSEGREAFF.

V usage is TRBV28 and J usage is TRBJ2-3; a weak D match, TRBD2 (6 bases). This CDR3 contains 13 residues. Trimming left V 10 bases short and J 0 bases short, with 11 bases between. CDR1 MDHEN and CDR2 SYDVKM come from the germline V gene. The CDR3: CATIGGSTDTQYF. The CDR3 nucleotides are TGTGCCACCATCGGGGGTAGCACAGATACGCAGTATTTT.

V gene TRBV21-1 combines with J gene TRBJ2-7; TRBD1, the D gene given by the table, was not confirmed from the DNA. TRBV21-1 corresponds to a pseudogene. The CDR3 spans 15 residues. Here the CDR3 reads CASSKEGDREYEQYF. DNA of the CDR3: TGTGCCAGCAGCAAAGAGGGGGACAGGGAATACGAGCAGTACTTC.

This clone was detected a few times. This chain connects TRBV5-1 to TRBJ2-7; 11 nucleotides agree with TRBD2. J gave up 4 bases and V 4 bases, and 4 bases lay outside the gene matches. Germline values: CDR1 SGHRS, CDR2 YFSETQ. CDR3 size: 14 residues. The DNA for the CDR3 is TGCGCCAGCAGCCGAGGGACTAGCGGTTACGAGCAGTACTTC. Its translation: CASSRGTSGYEQYF.

The gene calls are TRBV21-1 and TRBJ2-4; TRBD2 is the table's D call, not checked against the DNA. TRBV21-1 counts as a pseudogene. The CDR3 is 17 residues long. The CDR3 DNA reads TGTGCCAGCAGTCCAGCGGGGGGCCATATTGCCAAAAACATTCAGTACTTC. Translation gives CASSPAGGHIAKNIQYF.